These 26 T cell receptor beta chains were all obtained from the same sample, sequenced in a study of monozygotic twins with inflammatory bowel disease. TCRdb reprocessed the 5' RACE reads; each CDR3 protein has one entry and no DNA is given. Its table lists around 210,000 distinct CDR3 sequences. The sequenced material came from blood. Every receptor here comes from a human donor with ulcerative colitis or Crohn's disease, or a healthy co-twin of an affected twin (not recorded which).

This chain connects TRBV9 to TRBJ2-6. The germline CDR1 and CDR2 sequences are SGDLS and YYNGEE. The CDR3 contains 15 residues. This CDR3 reads CASVGGASGANVLTF.

This chain uses TRBV28 with TRBJ2-7; TCRdb proposes TRBD1, but this gene call is untestable without DNA. Germline assignment: CDR1 MDHEN and CDR2 SYDVKM. The CDR3 runs to 15 residues. The CDR3 sequence is CASSLGGQGGVEQYF.

The chain couples TRBV19 to TRBJ1-5; absent DNA, TCRdb's TRBD1 call cannot be checked. The CDR3 has 14 amino acids. Germline V gene data show CDR1 as LNHDA and CDR2 as SQIVND (reference sequence). The CDR3 sequence: CASNTGGATQPQHF.

This chain joins TRBV5-1 and TRBJ2-6; TCRdb's D call, TRBD1, is unchecked because there is no DNA. The CDR3 is 19 amino acids. CDR1 SGHRS and CDR2 YFSETQ come from the germline V gene. The CDR3 sequence: CASSLAPGQGLSGANVLTF.

The gene calls are TRBV5-6 and TRBJ2-3; the TRBD2 assignment by TCRdb is unverifiable without DNA. Germline-derived CDR1 and CDR2 are SGHDT and YYEEEE. CDR3 size: 17 residues. CDR3 protein: CASSIPSLGPYTDTQYF.

This sequence joins TRBV6-5 and TRBJ1-1. The CDR3 is made up of 12 amino acids. The germline CDR1 and CDR2 sequences are MNHEY and SVGAGI. CDR3 protein: CASARGNTEAFF.

This chain joins TRBV28 and TRBJ2-5; TCRdb outputs TRBD1, but without DNA this stays unchecked. The CDR3 is made up of 13 amino acids. Germline V gives CDR1 MDHEN, CDR2 SYDVKM. The CDR3 region is CASSRGNEETQYF. Full variable domain (remainder filled in from reference TRBV28 and TRBJ2-5): DVKVTQSSRYLVKRTGEKVFLECVQDMDHENMFWYRQDPGLGLRLIYFSYDVKMKEKGDIPEGYSVSREKKERFSLILESASTNQTSMYLCASSRGNEETQYFGPGTRLLVL.

The chain joins TRBV7-8 to TRBJ2-7; as DNA is missing, the TRBD2 call by TCRdb cannot be tested. Germline V gives CDR1 SGHVS, CDR2 FQNEAQ. This CDR3 has 16 amino acids. Here the CDR3 reads CASSASYRSGGKEQYF.

The J gene is TRBJ2-1, the V gene TRBV7-2; lacking DNA, the TRBD2 call made by TCRdb goes unchecked. The CDR3 runs 17 residues. CDR1 and CDR2 (germline): SGHTA, FQGNSA. CDR3 sequence: CASSLSSGMSSYNEQFF. Variable domain in full (rest from reference TRBV7-2 and TRBJ2-1): GAGVSQSPSNKVTEKGKDVELRCDPISGHTALYWYRQSLGQGLEFLIYFQGNSAPDKSGLPSDRFSAERTGGSVSTLTIQRTQQEDSAVYLCASSLSSGMSSYNEQFFGPGTRLTVL.

The chain joins TRBV2 to TRBJ2-1. The CDR3 has 11 residues. Germline CDR1 is SNHLY and CDR2 is FYNNEI. The CDR3: CASTVGFEQFF.

The V and J genes are TRBV30 and TRBJ2-7; as DNA is missing, the TRBD2 call by TCRdb cannot be tested. This CDR3 contains 14 residues. CDR1 and CDR2 from the germline V gene are GTSNPN and SVGIG (reference sequence). The CDR3 reads CAWSPQGGRYEQYF.

The chain links TRBV12-5 to TRBJ1-2. The germline V gene has CDR1 LGHNT and CDR2 FRNRAP. This CDR3 is built from 13 residues. The CDR3 sequence: CASGADGNHGYTF.

The rearrangement joins TRBV3-1 to TRBJ2-1; TCRdb outputs TRBD2, but without DNA this stays unchecked. Germline CDR1 and CDR2: LGHDT and YNNKEL (reference sequence). The CDR3 consists of 15 residues. CDR3 residues: CASSHSGTSNNEQFF.

V is TRBV12-3 or TRBV12-4 and J is TRBJ1-5; the D call from TCRdb, TRBD1, cannot be confirmed without DNA. This CDR3 contains 16 residues. CDR3 loop: CASSLSRGAGNQPQHF.

The gene calls are TRBV4-3 and TRBJ2-5; TCRdb names TRBD2, which stays unverified in the absence of DNA. Germline values: CDR1 LGHNA, CDR2 YSLEER. This CDR3 has 16 residues. CDR3 region: CASSQGGADGQETQYF.

V is TRBV7-9 and J is TRBJ1-1. CDR1 is SEHNR and CDR2 is FQNEAQ in the germline V gene (reference sequence). The CDR3 has 12 residues. The CDR3 reads CASSLEAGTAFF.

The chain employs TRBV11-2 and TRBJ2-1. CDR3 size: 15 residues. The germline V gene has CDR1 SGHAT and CDR2 FQNNGV. The chain's CDR3 is CASSPPFSSYNEQFF.

The chain has TRBV4-2 and TRBJ2-2; TCRdb calls TRBD1, which cannot be checked without DNA. Germline V CDR1 and CDR2: LGHNA, YNFKEQ. This CDR3 region has 14 residues. The CDR3 here is CASSRSGGSGELFF.

The V call is TRBV12-3 or TRBV12-4, the J call TRBJ1-5; TCRdb proposes TRBD1, but this gene call is untestable without DNA. The CDR3 sequence is 15 residues long. The CDR3 sequence: CASSPRTGYYQPQHF.

The genes are TRBV7-8 and TRBJ2-1; TCRdb reports TRBD2, a call that lacks DNA to check it against. The CDR3 spans 14 residues. CDR1 and CDR2 (germline): SGHVS, FQNEAQ. CDR3: CASSLGNSGGKQFF.

The chain has TRBV11-1 and TRBJ2-1; the D call of TRBD1 rests on TCRdb alone, since no DNA is present to check it. The germline V gene encodes CDR1 SGHAT and CDR2 FQDESV (reference sequence). The CDR3 extends over 16 amino acids. CDR3 loop: CASSSETGGIRNEQFF.

The chain is built from TRBV4-1 and TRBJ2-1; TCRdb reports TRBD2, a call that lacks DNA to check it against. Looked up from germline, CDR1 is MGHRA and CDR2 is YSYEKL. This CDR3 contains 17 residues. CDR3 loop: CASSLPEGEGHYNEQFF.

V gene TRBV7-7 combines with J gene TRBJ2-2. This CDR3 has 12 amino acids. The germline CDR1 and CDR2 sequences are SSHAT and FNYEAQ (reference sequence). The CDR3: CASSPHTGELFF.

This chain joins TRBV18 and TRBJ2-5. The CDR3 contains 15 residues. Germline V gene lookup returns CDR1 KGHSH and CDR2 LQKENI. This CDR3 is CASSPPTTPGMTQYF.

This chain connects TRBV7-9 to TRBJ1-1. CDR1 is SEHNR and CDR2 is FQNEAQ in the germline V gene (reference sequence). The CDR3 spans 13 residues. CDR3 sequence reads: CATREGWNTEAFF. The variable domain in full, completed from reference TRBV7-9 and TRBJ1-1, reads DTGVSQNPRHKITKRGQNVTFRCDPISEHNRLYWYRQTLGQGPEFLTYFQNEAQLEKSRLLSDRFSAERPKGSFSTLEIQRTEQGDSAMYLCATREGWNTEAFFGQGTRLTVV.

The chain has TRBV5-1 and TRBJ2-4; TCRdb lists TRBD2, though no DNA is available to test this call. The CDR3 covers 13 residues. CDR1 SGHRS and CDR2 YFSETQ come from the germline V gene. The CDR3 region is CASQETSGGVEYF.